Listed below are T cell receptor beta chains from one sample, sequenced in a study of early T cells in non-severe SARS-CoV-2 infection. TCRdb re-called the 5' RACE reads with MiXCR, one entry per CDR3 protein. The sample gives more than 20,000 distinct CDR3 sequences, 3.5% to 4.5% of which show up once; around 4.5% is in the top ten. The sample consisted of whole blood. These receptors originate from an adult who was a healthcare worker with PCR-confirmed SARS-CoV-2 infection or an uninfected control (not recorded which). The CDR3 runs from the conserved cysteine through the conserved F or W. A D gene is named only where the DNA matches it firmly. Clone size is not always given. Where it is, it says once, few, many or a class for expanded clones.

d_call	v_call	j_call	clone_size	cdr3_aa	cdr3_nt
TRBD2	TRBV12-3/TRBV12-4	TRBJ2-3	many	CASSSTPGGPSTDTQYF	TGTGCCAGCAGTTCGACCCCGGGGGGTCCAAGCACAGATACGCAGTATTTT
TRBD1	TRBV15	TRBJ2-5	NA	CATKDRANLQETQYF	TGTGCCACCAAGGACAGGGCCAACCTCCAAGAGACCCAGTACTTC
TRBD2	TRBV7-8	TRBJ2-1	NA	CASRVGGSFNEQFF	TGTGCCAGCAGGGTCGGGGGGAGCTTCAATGAGCAGTTCTTC
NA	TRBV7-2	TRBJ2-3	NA	CASSPGTWGMKDTQYF	TGTGCCAGCAGCCCAGGGACTTGGGGGATGAAGGATACGCAGTATTTT
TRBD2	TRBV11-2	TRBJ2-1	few	CASSLHGIAGGYNEQFF	TGTGCCAGCAGCCTACATGGGATAGCGGGGGGATACAATGAGCAGTTCTTC
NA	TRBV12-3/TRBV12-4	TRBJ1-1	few	CASSLGGGTEAFF	TGTGCCAGCAGTTTGGGGGGGGGCACTGAAGCTTTCTTT
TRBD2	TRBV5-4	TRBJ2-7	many	CASSFAGGENYPYEQYF	TGTGCCAGCAGCTTCGCGGGGGGGGAAAACTATCCCTACGAGCAGTACTTC
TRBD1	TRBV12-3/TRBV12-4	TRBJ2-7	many	CASNAGTGHYEQYF	TGTGCCAGCAACGCCGGGACAGGACACTACGAGCAGTACTTC
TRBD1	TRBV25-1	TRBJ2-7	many	CASRAGDREHEQYF	TGTGCCAGCAGGGCCGGGGACAGGGAGCACGAGCAGTACTTC
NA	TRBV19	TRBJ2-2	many	CASSRDWGGGELFF	TGTGCCAGTAGTAGGGATTGGGGCGGTGGGGAGCTGTTTTTT
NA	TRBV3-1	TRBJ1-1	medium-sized	CASSQGEGSDTEAFF	TGTGCCAGCAGCCAAGGGGAGGGAAGCGACACTGAAGCTTTCTTT
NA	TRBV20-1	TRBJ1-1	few	CSAQRAGSQSEAFF	TGCAGTGCTCAACGGGCAGGGTCCCAATCTGAAGCTTTCTTT
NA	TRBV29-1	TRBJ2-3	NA	CSVDFSADTQYF	TGCAGCGTTGATTTTAGCGCAGATACGCAGTATTTT